Presented here are 7 T cell receptor beta chains from one specimen sequenced in a study of CD8+ T cells in alopecia areata. The treatment: oral pan-JAK inhibitor, 5-10 mg twice daily. Reverse transcribed after extraction, RNA yielded cDNA as the sequencing template. Produced via immunoSEQ multiplex PCR; TCRdb's table is partial and in-frame only. The sample has 95,000 to 100,000 clones; just under 60% are singletons. Specimen: CD8+ T cells sorted from blood, collected at approximately week 60, from a patient treated with tofacitinib. The receptors stem from a human donor with alopecia areata.

The chain uses TRBV10-3 and TRBJ1-2; D is undetermined. The CDR3 runs to 15 residues. Germline CDR1 reads ENHRY; CDR2 reads SYGVKD. The ends were cut back, 9 bases at V and 2 bases at J, with 19 bases in the middle. The CDR3 protein is CAIRKLGEVNYGYTF. The CDR3 coding sequence is TGTGCCATTAGAAAACTCGGGGAGGTGAACTATGGCTACACCTTC.

This clone occurred a few times. The chain carries TRBV10-2 and TRBJ1-3; 8 bases fit TRBD1. In germline, CDR1 is WSHSY, CDR2 SAAADI. With V trimmed by 6 bases and J by 6 bases, 7 bases remained unmatched. The length of the CDR3 is 14 residues. CDR3 in amino acids: CASRDRAMENTIYF. CDR3 bases: TGCGCCAGCAGGGACAGGGCGATGGAAAACACCATATATTTT.

This sequence joins TRBV15 and TRBJ2-7; TRBD2 matches at 10 bases. Germline-derived CDR1 and CDR2 are LNHNV and YYDKDF (reference sequence). The CDR3 contains 14 residues. J was trimmed by 2 bases and V by 8 bases; bases with no gene match: 6. The CDR3 sequence is CATGVAGGPYEQYF. The CDR3 DNA sequence: TGTGCCACCGGAGTAGCGGGGGGACCCTACGAGCAGTACTTC.

The rearrangement uses TRBV6-6 and TRBJ2-3; D gene ambiguous. The CDR3 sequence is 14 residues long. With 1 base removed from V and 2 bases from J, the gap between germline ends came to 7 bases. From germline, CDR1 is MNHNY and CDR2 SVGAGI (reference sequence). CDR3 sequence (DNA): TGTGCCAGCAGTTACTTGGGGATCACAGATACGCAGTATTTT. This encodes CASSYLGITDTQYF.

The chain carries TRBV13 and TRBJ2-3; unclear D gene. The germline CDR1 and CDR2 sequences are PRHDT and FYEKMQ (reference sequence). The CDR3 spans 13 residues. Trimming removed 5 bases from V and 2 bases from J, with 8 bases in between. The CDR3 nucleotides are TGTGCCAGCAGCACAACGACCACAGATACGCAGTATTTT. Residues: CASSTTTTDTQYF.

V gene TRBV27 combines with J gene TRBJ1-2; the D is unclear. Germline V gene lookup returns CDR1 MNHEY and CDR2 SMNVEV (reference sequence). V was cut by 1 base and J by 4 bases, with 10 bases left in between. The CDR3 runs to 14 residues. CDR3 sequence reads: CASSLLFPGYGYTF. DNA for the CDR3: TGTGCCAGCAGTTTATTGTTTCCGGGCTATGGCTACACCTTC.

V is TRBV30 and J is TRBJ2-3; TRBD1 or TRBD2 may be the D gene (5 bases each). CDR1 and CDR2 from the germline V gene are GTSNPN and SVGIG (reference sequence). The CDR3 sequence is 15 residues long. Trimming removed 0 bases at V and 6 bases at J, with 16 bases between. The CDR3 is CAWSVRGSVGDTQYF. Here the CDR3 DNA reads TGTGCCTGGAGTGTCCGGGGCTCAGTGGGGGATACGCAGTATTTT.